This TCR beta chain is from a study of T-cell reconstitution after alpha-beta-depleted transplantation in children. This CDR3 has 12 amino acids. Trimming took off 3 bases at V and 8 bases at J, with 8 bases between the two ends. This clonotype was seen at least ten times. Library preparation (for TCRbeta) was performed with unique molecular identifiers. TCRdb independently ran MiXCR on the PCR reads; one entry per CDR3 protein. The data contain 200,000 to 250,000 distinct CDR3 sequences, approximately 9.7% of them singletons. Sequenced material: PBMCs from the stem cell graft donor, taken from the stem cell graft. The chain couples TRBV12-3 or TRBV12-4 to TRBJ2-4, with D unclear. The TCR originated in a human donor who donated a stem cell graft to a child with SCID. The DNA for the CDR3 is TGTGCCAGCAGTTTCCGTGCGGACATTCAGTACTTC. Translation: CASSFRADIQYF.